The count of the clone carrying this TCR beta chain is one. Produced via immunoSEQ multiplex PCR; TCRdb's table is partial and in-frame only. The table shows 250,000 to 300,000 clones, with about 90% occurring only once. Everyone who took part was roughly 18 to 89 years old, and they came from some 23 US areas. The sample comes from a study of blood T cell repertoires in COVID-19. Study-level information: PBMCs, B-cell-depleted T cells, or T cells were the source of the cDNA or gDNA that made up the material.

The sample was PBMCs or T cells enriched from blood (not recorded which). This clonotype was obtained from a woman between 45 and 65 years old who had been exposed to COVID-19.

The CDR3 nucleotides are TGTGCCAGCAGCCCCCTTGGGCCGCTGGCGAACACCGGGGAGCTGTTTTTT. This sequence encodes CASSPLGPLANTGELFF. The chain employs TRBV7-2 and TRBJ2-2; no definite D call. This CDR3 region has 17 residues. Between the trimmed V and J ends, which lost 5 bases and 0 bases, there was a span of 16 bases. The germline V gene has CDR1 SGHTA and CDR2 FQGNSA.